This is a list of T cell receptor beta chains from one sample in a study of molecular identifiers for immune sequencing clone quantification. In TCRdb, the PCR reads were re-called with MiXCR into one record per CDR3 protein. The sample lists some 70,000 distinct CDR3 sequences; 15% to 20% were seen once. Sequenced: naive CD8+ T cells from blood, with Jurkat cell RNA spiked in. Receptors originate from a human donor in good health. Some libraries in this study had Jurkat cell RNA spiked in. CDR3s include the opening cysteine and the closing phenylalanine or tryptophan. A D gene is named only where the DNA matches it firmly. Size tells how often a clone was seen (once, few, many) or the class of an expanded clone, and some rows leave it out.

CASSLESRLSYEQYF | TGTGCCAGCAGCTTAGAAAGCAGACTCTCCTACGAGCAGTACTTC | . | TRBJ2-7 | many | 15 | TRBV7-9
CASSIMVAIGGHGNQPQHF | TGTGCCAGTAGTATTATGGTCGCGATCGGGGGGCACGGCAATCAGCCCCAGCATTTT | . | TRBJ1-5 | many | 19 | TRBV19
CATSRDTGAYEQYF | TGTGCCACCAGCAGGGACACAGGGGCCTACGAGCAGTACTTC | TRBD1 | TRBJ2-7 | many | 14 | TRBV15
CASSRSGESETQYF | TGTGCCAGCAGCCGTAGCGGGGAATCAGAGACCCAGTACTTC | TRBD2 | TRBJ2-5 | . | 14 | TRBV27
CASRSSGITYNEQFF | TGTGCCAGCAGGAGTAGCGGGATCACCTACAATGAGCAGTTCTTC | TRBD2 | TRBJ2-1 | many | 15 | TRBV6-5
CASSLAGQPYEQYF | TGTGCCAGCAGCTTAGCGGGGCAACCCTACGAGCAGTACTTC | TRBD2 | TRBJ2-7 | many | 14 | TRBV28
CASRAGGHTEAFF | TGTGCCAGCAGAGCAGGGGGCCATACTGAAGCTTTCTTT | TRBD1 | TRBJ1-1 | . | 13 | TRBV27
CASSLEMTTDTQYF | TGTGCCAGCAGCTTAGAAATGACGACAGATACGCAGTATTTT | . | TRBJ2-3 | many | 14 | TRBV7-2
CASTGRERQNQETQYF | TGTGCCAGCACCGGGAGGGAGCGGCAGAATCAAGAGACCCAGTACTTC | TRBD2 | TRBJ2-5 | many | 16 | TRBV11-2
CASRRTGRVLGELFF | TGTGCCAGCAGGAGGACAGGGCGAGTATTGGGGGAGCTGTTTTTT | TRBD1 | TRBJ2-2 | few | 15 | TRBV6-5
CASSVDSGSYEQYF | TGTGCCAGCAGCGTAGATAGCGGGAGCTACGAGCAGTACTTC | TRBD2 | TRBJ2-7 | many | 14 | TRBV9
CASSPSSIRVQETQYF | TGTGCCAGCTCACCCTCGTCCATCCGGGTCCAAGAGACCCAGTACTTC | . | TRBJ2-5 | many | 16 | TRBV18
CASSQDSPSAGGGDTQYF | TGTGCCAGCAGCCAAGACTCGCCTTCAGCGGGAGGAGGAGATACGCAGTATTTT | TRBD2 | TRBJ2-3 | few | 18 | TRBV3-1
CASSQADTDYGYTF | TGTGCCAGCAGCCAAGCGGATACGGACTATGGCTACACCTTC | . | TRBJ1-2 | medium-sized | 14 | TRBV14
CASSEMWGNQPQHF | TGTGCCAGCAGTGAAATGTGGGGCAATCAGCCCCAGCATTTT | . | TRBJ1-5 | many | 14 | TRBV6-1
CAISDTSAGLSSYNEQFF | TGTGCCATCAGTGATACATCAGCGGGATTAAGCTCCTACAATGAGCAGTTCTTC | TRBD2 | TRBJ2-1 | many | 18 | TRBV10-3
CASSVGQGNSPLHF | TGTGCCAGCAGCGTCGGACAGGGTAATTCACCCCTCCACTTT | TRBD1 | TRBJ1-6 | many | 14 | TRBV9
CSARSWTDTEAFF | TGCAGTGCTAGGTCTTGGACAGACACTGAAGCTTTCTTT | . | TRBJ1-1 | . | 13 | TRBV20-1
CASSSPHGPEQFF | TGTGCCAGCAGCTCCCCTCACGGACCTGAGCAGTTCTTC | . | TRBJ2-1 | many | 13 | TRBV7-9
CAGSQGPGLLNTEAFF | TGTGCCGGCAGCCAGGGTCCCGGACTATTGAACACTGAAGCTTTCTTT | . | TRBJ1-1 | few | 16 | TRBV21-1
CASSLPLQTYEQYF | TGTGCCAGCAGCTTGCCGCTCCAGACCTACGAGCAGTACTTC | . | TRBJ2-7 | . | 14 | TRBV5-3
CATSEIGDSSYEQYF | TGTGCCACCAGTGAAATTGGGGACAGCTCCTACGAGCAGTACTTC | TRBD1 | TRBJ2-7 | few | 15 | TRBV24-1
CASSQTLAGGPLTDTQYF | TGTGCCAGCAGCCAGACACTAGCGGGAGGGCCCCTAACAGATACGCAGTATTTT | TRBD2 | TRBJ2-3 | few | 18 | TRBV4-2
CASSSLAVEAPLYNEQFF | TGTGCCAGCAGCTCCCTAGCGGTTGAGGCTCCTCTATACAATGAGCAGTTCTTC | TRBD2 | TRBJ2-1 | many | 18 | TRBV13
CASSPWIRGAGELFF | TGTGCCAGCAGCCCGTGGATTCGGGGGGCCGGGGAGCTGTTTTTT | TRBD2 | TRBJ2-2 | few | 15 | TRBV12-3/TRBV12-4
CASSQVGGLAGDEQFF | TGCGCCAGCAGCCAAGTGGGGGGGCTAGCAGGAGATGAGCAGTTCTTC | . | TRBJ2-1 | many | 16 | TRBV4-1
CASSLGGPEAFF | TGTGCCAGCAGTTTAGGGGGCCCGGAGGCTTTCTTT | . | TRBJ1-1 | few | 12 | TRBV12-3/TRBV12-4
CASSLSPSGGNEQFF | TGTGCCAGCAGCTTAAGTCCTAGCGGGGGGAATGAGCAGTTCTTC | TRBD2 | TRBJ2-1 | many | 15 | TRBV11-3
CASSFSAGSYEQYF | TGTGCCAGCAGTTTTTCCGCGGGATCCTACGAGCAGTACTTC | . | TRBJ2-7 | many | 14 | TRBV28
CASIGLGPAQHF | TGTGCCAGCATAGGCCTCGGACCGGCCCAGCATTTT | . | TRBJ1-5 | many | 12 | TRBV2
CASSQEGTGVLEQYF | TGCGCCAGCAGCCAAGAAGGGACAGGGGTCCTCGAGCAGTACTTC | TRBD1 | TRBJ2-7 | many | 15 | TRBV4-1
CASSIVRTGELFF | TGTGCCAGTAGTATTGTGCGGACCGGGGAGCTGTTTTTT | . | TRBJ2-2 | many | 13 | TRBV19
CAIRDVGNTIYF | TGTGCCATCAGGGACGTTGGAAACACCATATATTTT | . | TRBJ1-3 | many | 12 | TRBV10-3
CASRQDSFGSNQPQHF | TGTGCCAGCAGACAGGACAGCTTTGGCAGCAATCAGCCCCAGCATTTT | . | TRBJ1-5 | . | 16 | TRBV27
CASSVNTEAFF | TGTGCCAGTTCCGTGAACACTGAAGCTTTCTTT | . | TRBJ1-1 | few | 11 | TRBV12-3/TRBV12-4
CSARDPGEETQYF | TGCAGTGCTAGAGATCCAGGGGAGGAGACCCAGTACTTC | . | TRBJ2-5 | many | 13 | TRBV20-1
CASSGSNEQFF | TGTGCCAGCAGCGGAAGCAATGAGCAGTTCTTC | . | TRBJ2-1 | . | 11 | TRBV7-9
CASNLGGYEQYF | TGTGCCAGCAACTTAGGGGGTTACGAGCAGTACTTC | . | TRBJ2-7 | . | 12 | TRBV7-2
CATSDPAGNSYNEQFF | TGTGCCACCAGTGATCCAGCGGGTAACTCCTACAATGAGCAGTTCTTC | . | TRBJ2-1 | many | 16 | TRBV24-1
CASSFELVDEQFF | TGTGCCAGCAGCTTTGAGTTAGTCGATGAGCAGTTCTTC | . | TRBJ2-1 | . | 13 | TRBV13
CASSLGVEVQYF | TGTGCCAGCAGCTTGGGCGTCGAAGTTCAGTACTTC | . | TRBJ2-4 | . | 12 | TRBV7-9
CASRYGSGNQPQHF | TGTGCCAGCAGGTATGGGTCAGGCAATCAGCCCCAGCATTTT | . | TRBJ1-5 | . | 14 | TRBV12-3/TRBV12-4
CASSQGGLAGNEQFF | TGCGCCAGCAGCCAAGGAGGACTAGCGGGAAATGAGCAGTTCTTC | TRBD2 | TRBJ2-1 | many | 15 | TRBV4-3